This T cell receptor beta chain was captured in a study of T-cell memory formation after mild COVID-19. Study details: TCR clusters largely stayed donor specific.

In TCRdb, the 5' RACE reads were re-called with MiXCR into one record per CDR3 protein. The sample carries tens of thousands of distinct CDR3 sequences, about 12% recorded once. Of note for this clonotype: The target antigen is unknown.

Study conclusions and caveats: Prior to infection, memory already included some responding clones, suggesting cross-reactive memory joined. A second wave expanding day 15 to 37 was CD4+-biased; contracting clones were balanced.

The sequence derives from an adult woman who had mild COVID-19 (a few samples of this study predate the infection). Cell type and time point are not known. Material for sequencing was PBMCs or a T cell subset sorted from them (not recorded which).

DNA for the CDR3: TGTGCCAGCAGCTTGGGAGGTTTAATTCATCAGCCCCAGCATTTT. Translated: CASSLGGLIHQPQHF. V and J are TRBV5-6 and TRBJ1-5, with D unresolved. V gave up 0 bases and J gave up 5 bases, with 12 bases separating them. The CDR3 totals 15 residues. The germline CDR1 and CDR2 sequences are SGHDT and YYEEEE.